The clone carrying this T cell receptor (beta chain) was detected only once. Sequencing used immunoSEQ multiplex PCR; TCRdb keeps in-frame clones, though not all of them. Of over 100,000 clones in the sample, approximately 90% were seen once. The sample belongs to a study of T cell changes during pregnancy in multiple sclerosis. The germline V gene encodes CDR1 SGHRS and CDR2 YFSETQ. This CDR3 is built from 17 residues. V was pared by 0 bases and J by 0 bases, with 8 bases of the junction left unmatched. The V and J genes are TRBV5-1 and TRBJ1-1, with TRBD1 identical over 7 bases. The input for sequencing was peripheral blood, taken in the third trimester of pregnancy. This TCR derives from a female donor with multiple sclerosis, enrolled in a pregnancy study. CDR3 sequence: CASSLVTGENLNTEAFF. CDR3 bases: TGCGCCAGCAGCTTGGTAACAGGGGAGAATTTGAACACTGAAGCTTTCTTT.